Presented here are 4 T cell receptor beta chains from one specimen sequenced in a study of T cells after yellow fever vaccination. TCRdb re-analysed the 5' RACE reads in MiXCR, keeping a single row per CDR3 protein. This sample has 450,000 to 650,000 distinct CDR3 sequences, with 21% found just once. The sample in question was PBMCs, obtained less than 25 days after the first yellow fever vaccination. The receptors derive from a man aged 18 to 30 who received the YFV17D yellow fever vaccine.

The V and J genes are TRBV20-1 and TRBJ1-5, with 8 bases identical to TRBD1. CDR3 length: 12 residues. Germline V gene lookup returns CDR1 DFQATT and CDR2 SNEGSKA (reference sequence). Unmatched junction bases numbered 2, after V lost 5 bases and J lost 5 bases. CDR3 residues: CSAQTGDQPQHF. CDR3 bases: TGCAGTGCTCAGACAGGGGATCAGCCCCAGCATTTT.

This clonotype was counted many times. The rearrangement uses TRBV5-1 and TRBJ2-4; D assignment may be TRBD1 or TRBD2 (5 bases each). Between the trimmed V and J ends, which lost 4 bases and 1 base, there was a span of 9 bases. Germline CDR1 SGHRS, CDR2 YFSETQ. The CDR3 extends over 14 amino acids. The CDR3 is CASSREGAKNIQYF. The CDR3 DNA reads TGCGCCAGCAGCCGAGAGGGGGCCAAAAACATTCAGTACTTC.

In this sample, this clonotype turned up a few times. The chain joins TRBV7-8 to TRBJ1-1; no clear D gene. Germline CDR1 is SGHVS and CDR2 is FQNEAQ. The V gene lost 5 bases and the J gene lost 0 bases, with 10 bases spanning the gap. This CDR3 is built from 14 residues. The CDR3 DNA sequence: TGTGCCAGCAGCGCGGGCCGGATGAACACTGAAGCTTTCTTT. Translating it yields CASSAGRMNTEAFF.

The DNA of the CDR3 is TGCGCCAGCAGCTCACTCCCTGCAGAGACCCAGTACTTC. Protein product: CASSSLPAETQYF. The V call is TRBV5-1, the J call TRBJ2-5; no firm D call. The germline CDR1 and CDR2 sequences are SGHRS and YFSETQ. With 3 bases removed from V and 4 bases from J, the gap between germline ends came to 10 bases. The CDR3 has 13 residues.